The 18 T cell receptor beta chains in this list originate from one sample, sequenced in a study of T-cell reconstitution after alpha-beta-depleted transplantation in children (dated by TCRdb to about 2016). Read against the paper, the sample's treatment or condition label means: allogeneic hematopoietic cell transplantation with graft depleted of TCRalphabeta T cells and CD19 B cells. Library preparation was by PCR. The reads were generated on an Illumina HiSeq 2500. TCR libraries were prepared with molecular barcoding, using unique molecular identifiers to normalize TCRbeta repertoire quantification. The public reads were quality trimmed at Q25 with fastp and then assembled into clones with MiXCR by TCRdb, keeping productive beta chains. CDR3 protein duplicates are merged, each entry listing the most common genes and DNA. For this sample there are some 200,000 distinct CDR3 sequences; 7.5% to 9.5% appear just once. In total, the top ten clones hold less than 40% of the sample.

Sequences were derived from PBMCs, mostly from graft donor cells, sampled 360 days after TCRalphabeta/CD19-depleted stem cell transplant. All receptors derive from a male patient between 2 and 10 years old who had a stem cell transplant for acute myeloid leukemia, so the T cells may come from the graft donor.

V gene TRBV3-1 combines with J gene TRBJ2-2, with 10 bases identical to TRBD2. Germline CDR1 LGHDT, CDR2 YNNKEL (reference sequence). The trim removed 0 bases at V and 2 bases at J, leaving 9 bases unmatched. This CDR3 is 19 amino acids long. DNA for the CDR3: TGTGCCAGCAGCCAAGATTGGTATAGCGGGGGGCCAAACACCGGGGAGCTGTTTTTT. This sequence encodes CASSQDWYSGGPNTGELFF.

This clonotype occurred a few times. The chain joins TRBV12-3 or TRBV12-4 to TRBJ1-2, with D possibly matching TRBD1 (5 bases). The CDR3 is 15 residues long. With 1 base removed from V and 3 bases from J, the gap between germline ends came to 12 bases. For the CDR3, the DNA is TGTGCCAGCAGTTTAGGACAGTTAGGGGACTATGGCTACACCTTC. Translating it yields CASSLGQLGDYGYTF.

The rearrangement uses TRBV12-3 or TRBV12-4 and TRBJ1-6, with D hard to call. Trimming removed 2 bases from V and 9 bases from J, with 8 bases in between. The CDR3 has 13 residues. CDR3: CASSLRSRSPLHF. DNA for the CDR3: TGTGCCAGCAGTTTAAGGTCTCGTTCACCCCTCCACTTT.

V gene TRBV3-1 combines with J gene TRBJ2-1; no reliable D call. Germline loops: CDR1 LGHDT, CDR2 YNNKEL (reference sequence). There are 14 residues in the CDR3. Trimming removed 1 base at V and 0 bases at J, with 4 bases between. CDR3 coding DNA: TGTGCCAGCAGCCAAGCGAGCTCCTACAATGAGCAGTTCTTC. Encoded protein: CASSQASSYNEQFF.

This clonotype was found many times. The chain carries TRBV9 and TRBJ2-5, with no clear D. The V end lost 0 bases, the J end lost 1 base, and 7 bases lay between the germline ends. Germline V gives CDR1 SGDLS, CDR2 YYNGEE. The CDR3 has 14 amino acids. CDR3 loop: CASSVGHPQETQYF. DNA for the CDR3: TGTGCCAGCAGCGTAGGACACCCCCAAGAGACCCAGTACTTC.

The chain has TRBV24-1 and TRBJ2-2, with a weak D call TRBD1 (6 bases). Germline V CDR1 and CDR2: KGHDR, SFDVKD. This CDR3 has 12 residues. V lost 10 bases to trimming and J lost 6 bases, with 11 bases between them. DNA of the CDR3: TGTGCCACATCAGGGGAAGCCGGGGAGCTGTTTTTT. Translating it yields CATSGEAGELFF.

This clonotype appeared a few times. The rearrangement joins TRBV25-1 to TRBJ1-4; D remains unclear. Looked up from germline, CDR1 is MGHDK and CDR2 is SYGVNS. V was cut by 4 bases and J by 2 bases, with 8 bases left in between. There are 14 residues in the CDR3. The CDR3 nucleotides read TGTGCCAGCAGTGCCCGGGTTACTAATGAAAAACTGTTTTTT. Translation gives CASSARVTNEKLFF.

This sequence joins TRBV5-1 and TRBJ2-1; 7 bases are a match to TRBD2. The CDR3 length is 14 residues. V lost 2 bases, J lost 5 bases, and 4 bases stayed unmatched. Germline CDR1 reads SGHRS; CDR2 reads YFSETQ. DNA for the CDR3: TGCGCCAGCAGCTTCGGGGGGTCTCACAATGAGCAGTTCTTC. Protein product: CASSFGGSHNEQFF.

In its sample, this clonotype was seen many times. The chain combines TRBV14 with TRBJ1-1; D unclear. The germline V and J ends were trimmed by 0 bases and 0 bases, with 8 bases remaining between them. Germline CDR1 reads SGHDN; CDR2 reads FVKESK. The CDR3 is made up of 15 amino acids. The CDR3 loop is CASSQDWGLNTEAFF. CDR3 DNA: TGTGCCAGCAGCCAAGATTGGGGTTTGAACACTGAAGCTTTCTTT.

This clonotype was counted many times. V usage is TRBV3-1 and J usage is TRBJ1-4; no definite D call. This CDR3 contains 13 residues. V was pared by 2 bases and J by 6 bases, with 7 bases between. Germline V gene sequence: CDR1 LGHDT, CDR2 YNNKEL (reference sequence). This chain's CDR3 is CASSQTTYEKLFF. The CDR3 nucleotides are TGTGCCAGCAGCCAAACCACCTATGAAAAACTGTTTTTT.

Concerning this clonotype itself: A single base separates this from a much larger clone, so it may be a read error. The chain links TRBV12-3 or TRBV12-4 to TRBJ2-3, with 10 bases identical to TRBD2. The CDR3 spans 15 residues. The CDR3 nucleotides are TGTGCCGGCAGTTTTAGGACTAGCGGCGCAGATACGCAGTATTTT. Protein product: CAGSFRTSGADTQYF.

This clonotype has a count of ten or more. This chain connects TRBV7-3 to TRBJ2-1, with 8 bases fitting TRBD2. V gave up 0 bases and J gave up 0 bases; unmatched junction bases: 13. The germline V gene has CDR1 SGHTA and CDR2 FQGTGA. The CDR3 is 20 residues long. CDR3 bases: TGTGCCAGCAGCTTAACAGGGGGAACCCTACTAGCGGCCTCCTACAATGAGCAGTTCTTC. Residues: CASSLTGGTLLAASYNEQFF.

This sequence joins TRBV20-1 and TRBJ2-7, with 8 bases fitting TRBD2. The length of the CDR3 is 16 residues. Germline values: CDR1 DFQATT, CDR2 SNEGSKA (reference sequence). With V trimmed by 5 bases and J by 4 bases, 16 bases remained unmatched. The CDR3 is CSAEMDRREVGYEQYF. In nucleotides, the CDR3 is TGCAGTGCTGAGATGGATCGGCGGGAGGTGGGGTACGAGCAGTACTTC.

This clonotype came up many times. This chain joins TRBV5-5 and TRBJ2-2; D call uncertain. Germline V gene lookup returns CDR1 SGHKS and CDR2 YYEKEE (reference sequence). V lost 0 bases, J lost 4 bases, and 10 bases lay in between. The CDR3 runs 15 residues. CDR3 loop: CASSLDSRVTGELFF. CDR3 bases: TGTGCCAGCAGCTTGGATAGTAGGGTCACCGGGGAGCTGTTTTTT.

This clonotype was observed a handful of times. This rearrangement joins TRBV18 to TRBJ1-2; D is perhaps TRBD1 (5 bases). This CDR3 comprises 15 residues. Deletions cut 3 bases from V and 3 bases from J, with 14 bases between. CDR1 KGHSH and CDR2 LQKENI come from the germline V gene. Here the CDR3 reads CASSPRQPVDYGYTF. The CDR3 nucleotides read TGTGCCAGCTCACCTCGACAGCCAGTCGACTATGGCTACACCTTC.

The chain recombines TRBV28 with TRBJ2-2; D possibly matches TRBD1 or TRBD2 (6 bases each). The germline V gene has CDR1 MDHEN and CDR2 SYDVKM. V lost 10 bases, J lost 5 bases, and 14 bases lay in between. This CDR3 contains 13 residues. The CDR3 here is CATTGAETGELFF. The CDR3 DNA reads TGTGCCACTACGGGGGCCGAGACCGGGGAGCTGTTTTTT.

There are a few counts of this clonotype. The chain employs TRBV20-1 and TRBJ2-7, with TRBD2 matching over 15 bases. Germline CDR1 DFQATT, CDR2 SNEGSKA (reference sequence). V shed 0 bases, J shed 2 bases, and the junction held 8 bases outside the gene matches. The CDR3 consists of 18 residues. Here the CDR3 DNA reads TGCAGTGCTAGAGATAGGGGACTAGCGGGAGGTTACGCCTACGAGCAGTACTTC. Protein sequence: CSARDRGLAGGYAYEQYF.

The chain recombines TRBV7-9 with TRBJ1-1; tentative D call: TRBD1 (5 bases). The V gene's germline CDR1 is SEHNR and CDR2 FQNEAQ (reference sequence). V lost 9 bases to trimming and J lost 8 bases, with 16 bases between them. The CDR3 totals 12 residues. In nucleotides, the CDR3 is TGTGCCAGTTCGGACACCCCGAGGGAAGCTTTCTTT. Its translation: CASSDTPREAFF.